This TCR beta chain was sequenced for a study of blood T cell repertoires in COVID-19. Only in-frame clones appear in the TCRdb table, and some are missing; sequencing was by immunoSEQ multiplex PCR. Altogether roughly 400,000 clones are present, around 92% being singletons, with the ten largest covering about 1.7%. V shed 3 bases and J 4 bases; nucleotides not matched to a gene: 12. Germline loops: CDR1 LNHDA, CDR2 SQIVND (reference sequence). This CDR3 is 17 amino acids long. The specimen was PBMCs or T cells enriched from blood (not recorded which). The TCR sequence derives from a woman between 25 and 40 years old who had recovered from COVID-19. The chain uses TRBV19 and TRBJ1-2; 9 nucleotides agree with TRBD1. CDR3: CASSMSLQGASIYGYTF. The CDR3 coding sequence is TGTGCCAGTAGTATGTCCTTACAGGGGGCGAGTATCTATGGCTACACCTTC.